A few counts support the clone carrying this T cell receptor beta chain. The antigen is undetermined. The CDR3 has 14 residues. The germline V and J ends were trimmed by 4 bases and 5 bases, with 10 bases remaining between them. The germline CDR1 and CDR2 sequences are SGHKS and YYEKEE (reference sequence). The source of the sample is a study of T cell repertoires in cytomegalovirus infection. Whole-study context: Epitope selection comprised recently identified HLA-C-restricted CMV epitopes and well-studied HLA-B-restricted CMV epitopes.

One entry per CDR3 protein results from TCRdb running MiXCR on the reads. The data contain some 940,000 distinct CDR3 sequences, roughly 31% of them seen just once; the ten biggest clones take up roughly 12%. The source was cultured CD8+ T cells from PBMCs, collected from culture after CMV antigen stimulation. This TCR was recovered from a human donor in good health (CMV status not recorded). Some clones in this sample may be carry-over from other donors' samples. The chain uses TRBV5-5 and TRBJ1-6; D not certain. The CDR3 bases are TGTGCCAGCAGCCCCTTTAAGAATAATTCACCCCTCCACTTT. Translating it yields CASSPFKNNSPLHF.